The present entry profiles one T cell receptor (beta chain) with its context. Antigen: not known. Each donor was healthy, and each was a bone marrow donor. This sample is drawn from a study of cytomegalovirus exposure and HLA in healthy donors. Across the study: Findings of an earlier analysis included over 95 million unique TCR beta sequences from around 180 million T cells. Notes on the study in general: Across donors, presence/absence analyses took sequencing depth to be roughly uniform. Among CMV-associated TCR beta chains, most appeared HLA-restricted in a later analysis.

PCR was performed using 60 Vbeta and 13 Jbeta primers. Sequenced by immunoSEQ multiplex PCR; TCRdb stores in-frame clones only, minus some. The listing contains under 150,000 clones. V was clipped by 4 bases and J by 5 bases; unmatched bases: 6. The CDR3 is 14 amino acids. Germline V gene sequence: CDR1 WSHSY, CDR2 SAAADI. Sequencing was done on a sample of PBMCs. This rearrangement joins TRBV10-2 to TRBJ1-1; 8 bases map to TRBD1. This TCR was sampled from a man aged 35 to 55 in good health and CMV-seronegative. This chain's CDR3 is CASSVQGAGTEAFF. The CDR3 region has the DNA TGCGCCAGCAGTGTCCAGGGGGCCGGTACTGAAGCTTTCTTT.